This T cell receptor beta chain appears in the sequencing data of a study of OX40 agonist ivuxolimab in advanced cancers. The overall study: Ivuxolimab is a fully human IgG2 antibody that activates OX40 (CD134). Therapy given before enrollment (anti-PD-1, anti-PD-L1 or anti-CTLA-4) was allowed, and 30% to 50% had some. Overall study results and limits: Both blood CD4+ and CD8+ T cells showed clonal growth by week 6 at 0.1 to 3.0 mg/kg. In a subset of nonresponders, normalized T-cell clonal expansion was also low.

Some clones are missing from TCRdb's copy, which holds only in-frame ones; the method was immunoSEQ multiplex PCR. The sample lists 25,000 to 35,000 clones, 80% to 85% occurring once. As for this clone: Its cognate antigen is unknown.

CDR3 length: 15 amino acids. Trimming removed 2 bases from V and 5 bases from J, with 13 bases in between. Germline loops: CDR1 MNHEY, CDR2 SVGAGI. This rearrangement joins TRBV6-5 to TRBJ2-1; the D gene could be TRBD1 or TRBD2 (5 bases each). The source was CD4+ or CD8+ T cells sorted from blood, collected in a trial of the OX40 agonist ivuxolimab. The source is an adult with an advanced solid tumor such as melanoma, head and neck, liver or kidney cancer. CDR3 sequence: CASSYGDGADNEQFF. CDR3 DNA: TGTGCCAGCAGTTACGGGGACGGAGCCGACAATGAGCAGTTCTTC.